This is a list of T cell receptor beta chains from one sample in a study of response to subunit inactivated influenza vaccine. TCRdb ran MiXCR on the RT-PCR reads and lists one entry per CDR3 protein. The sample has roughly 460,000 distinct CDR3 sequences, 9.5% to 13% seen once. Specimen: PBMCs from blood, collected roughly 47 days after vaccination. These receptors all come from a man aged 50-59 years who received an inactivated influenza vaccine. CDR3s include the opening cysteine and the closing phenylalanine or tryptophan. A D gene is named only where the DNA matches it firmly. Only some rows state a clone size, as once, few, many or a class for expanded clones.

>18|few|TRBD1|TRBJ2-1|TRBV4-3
CASSQDLARDRGHNEQFF
TGCGCCAGCAGCCAAGATCTGGCGCGGGACAGGGGGCATAATGAGCAGTTCTTC
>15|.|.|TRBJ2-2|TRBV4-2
CASSQDSTGPGELFF
TGTGCCAGCAGCCAAGATAGTACAGGACCCGGGGAGCTGTTTTTT
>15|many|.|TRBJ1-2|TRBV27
CASSPRTPANYGYTF
TGTGCCAGCAGTCCCCGAACACCAGCTAACTATGGCTACACCTTC
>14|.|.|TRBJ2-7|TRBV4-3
CASSQDLLSYEQYF
TGCGCCAGCAGCCAAGATCTCCTTAGTTACGAGCAGTACTTC
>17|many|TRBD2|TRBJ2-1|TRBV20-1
CSARDELAGSLNNEQFF
TGCAGTGCTAGAGATGAGCTAGCGGGCTCTTTGAACAATGAGCAGTTCTTC
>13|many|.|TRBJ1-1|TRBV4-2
CASKRRAGTEAFF
TGTGCCAGCAAAAGGCGGGCGGGTACCGAAGCTTTCTTT
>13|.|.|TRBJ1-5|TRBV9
CASSRGRDQPQHF
TGTGCCAGCAGCCGGGGGAGAGATCAGCCCCAGCATTTT
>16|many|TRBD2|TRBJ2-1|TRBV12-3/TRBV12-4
CASMTNLAGGPNEQFF
TGTGCCAGCATGACCAATCTAGCGGGAGGGCCCAATGAGCAGTTCTTC
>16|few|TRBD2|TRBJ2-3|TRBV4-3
CASSQGLAGVWDTQYF
TGCGCCAGCAGCCAAGGCCTAGCGGGAGTTTGGGATACGCAGTATTTT
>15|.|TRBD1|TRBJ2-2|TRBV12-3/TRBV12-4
CASSSGTVNTGELFF
TGTGCCAGCAGTTCCGGGACAGTGAACACCGGGGAGCTGTTTTTT
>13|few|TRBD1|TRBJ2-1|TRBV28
CASRYRGRGEQFF
TGTGCCAGCAGGTACAGGGGGCGGGGTGAGCAGTTCTTC